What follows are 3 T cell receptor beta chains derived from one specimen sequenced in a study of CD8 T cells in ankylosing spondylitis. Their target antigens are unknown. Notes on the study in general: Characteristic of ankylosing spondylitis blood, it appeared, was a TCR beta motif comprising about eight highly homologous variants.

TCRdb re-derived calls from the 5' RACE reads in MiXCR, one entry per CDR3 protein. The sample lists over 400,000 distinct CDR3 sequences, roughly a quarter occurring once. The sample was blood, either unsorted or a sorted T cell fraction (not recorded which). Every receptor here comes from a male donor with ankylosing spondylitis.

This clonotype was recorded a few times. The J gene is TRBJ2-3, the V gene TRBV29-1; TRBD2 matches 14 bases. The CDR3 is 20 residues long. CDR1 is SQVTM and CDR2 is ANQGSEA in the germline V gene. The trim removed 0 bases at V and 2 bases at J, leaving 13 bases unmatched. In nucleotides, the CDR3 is TGCAGCGTTGAAGATCGGGGGACTAGCGGGAGAAGGATGTACACAGATACGCAGTATTTT. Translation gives CSVEDRGTSGRRMYTDTQYF.

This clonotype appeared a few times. The CDR3 bases are TGTGCCAGCAGCCAACGAGGGAGCACCGGGGAGCTGTTTTTT. The encoded protein is CASSQRGSTGELFF. The genes are TRBV14 and TRBJ2-2; D perhaps matches TRBD2 (5 bases). The germline gives CDR1 SGHDN, CDR2 FVKESK. The CDR3 spans 14 residues. Trimming pared 2 bases from V and 4 bases from J, leaving 8 bases between.

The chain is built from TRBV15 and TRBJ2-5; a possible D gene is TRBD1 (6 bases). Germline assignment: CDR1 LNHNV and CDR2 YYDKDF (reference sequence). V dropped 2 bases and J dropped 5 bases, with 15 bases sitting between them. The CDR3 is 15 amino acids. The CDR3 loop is CATSRYATGTETQYF. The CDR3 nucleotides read TGTGCCACCAGCAGATATGCTACAGGGACGGAGACCCAGTACTTC.